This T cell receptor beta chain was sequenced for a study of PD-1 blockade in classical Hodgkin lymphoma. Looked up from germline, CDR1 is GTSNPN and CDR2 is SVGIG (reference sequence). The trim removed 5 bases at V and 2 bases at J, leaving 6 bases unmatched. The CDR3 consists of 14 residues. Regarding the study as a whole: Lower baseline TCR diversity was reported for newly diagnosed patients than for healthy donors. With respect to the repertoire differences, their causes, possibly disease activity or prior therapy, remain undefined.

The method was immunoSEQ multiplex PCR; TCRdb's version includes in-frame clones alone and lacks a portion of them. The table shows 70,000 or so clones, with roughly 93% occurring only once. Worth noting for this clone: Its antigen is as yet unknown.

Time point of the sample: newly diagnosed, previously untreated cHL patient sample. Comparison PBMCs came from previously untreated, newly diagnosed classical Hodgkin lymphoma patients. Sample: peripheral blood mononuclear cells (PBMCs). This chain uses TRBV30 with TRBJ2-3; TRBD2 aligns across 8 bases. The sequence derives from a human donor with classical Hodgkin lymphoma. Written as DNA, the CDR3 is TGTGCCTGGGTGATTAGCGGGATCACAGATACGCAGTATTTT. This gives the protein CAWVISGITDTQYF.